Listed below are T cell receptor beta chains from one sample, sequenced in a study of regulatory T cells in long-lasting Graves disease. TCRdb analysed the multiplex PCR reads with MiXCR anew, one entry per CDR3 protein. This table has approximately 300,000 distinct CDR3 sequences, roughly 18% appearing once. Source: peripheral blood mononuclear cells (PBMCs), taken at new diagnosis, from a patient treated with antithyroid drugs. Source of these receptors: a female donor with Graves disease. Each CDR3 is given without its conserved first and last residue.

>TRBJ2-3|TRBV20-1
SETGLTDTQY
>TRBJ2-3|TRBV13
ASTEMLGRVAQY
>TRBJ2-1|TRBV12-3/TRBV12-4
ASSFGSRGSYNEQF
>TRBJ2-2|TRBV5-1
ASSPTPGQGGDTGELF
>TRBJ1-6|TRBV2
ASSDNNSPLH
>TRBJ2-3|TRBV3-1
ASSLRPVAGETTDTQY
>TRBJ2-1|TRBV7-2
ASSLASGRFNEQF
>TRBJ1-5|TRBV3-1
ASSHERTTTPQH
>TRBJ2-5|TRBV7-9
ASSLATETQY
>TRBJ2-7|TRBV12-3/TRBV12-4
ASTPTGENYEQY
>TRBJ2-1|TRBV7-9
ASSFGARAGNEQF
>TRBJ2-1|TRBV10-3
AISESGLAGTGSYNEQF
>TRBJ1-1|TRBV20-1
SASSGRSTEAF
>TRBJ1-5|TRBV30
AWSVRSRGNQPQH
>TRBJ2-5|TRBV2
ASRRQETQY
>TRBJ2-2|TRBV7-3
ASSFASIDTGELF
>TRBJ2-7|TRBV6-1
ASSKGRSITYEQY
>TRBJ2-1|TRBV19
ASSREGQGEQF
>TRBJ2-5|TRBV3-1
STSGVLETQY
>TRBJ2-2|TRBV27
ASSLSEGLGGELF
>TRBJ1-1|TRBV20-1
SAVPGENTEAF
>TRBJ1-2|TRBV6-1
ASCTGTGDYNYGYT
>TRBJ2-1|TRBV25-1
ASSEVPDRGKGEQF
>TRBJ2-2|TRBV7-9
ASSELKLAGVAGELF
>TRBJ2-7|TRBV3-1
ASSQELGLAGGYEQY
>TRBJ2-1|TRBV27
ASSFPTVRGSEQF
>TRBJ2-1|TRBV6-1
ASSGGIGRRRDEQF
>TRBJ2-2|TRBV14
ASSQSAGGELF
>TRBJ2-2|TRBV30
AYRGLRLVGELF
>TRBJ1-4|TRBV28
ASSPDRVNEKLF
>TRBJ2-3|TRBV12-3/TRBV12-4
ASTPGSSGRVGDTQY
>TRBJ1-1|TRBV6-5
ASSYSAGGTEAF
>TRBJ2-1|TRBV6-1
ASSEVSGKNEQF
>TRBJ1-2|TRBV29-1
SVAGKGDGYT
>TRBJ2-1|TRBV6-1
ASSEARTSNNEQF
>TRBJ2-2|TRBV25-1
ASTKAGGNTGELF
>TRBJ2-2|TRBV9
ASSVVTSGQGLGGELF
>TRBJ2-3|TRBV20-1
SAKRGQDTQY
>TRBJ2-3|TRBV28
ASSLSGTPSTDTQY
>TRBJ2-5|TRBV7-9
ASSLTSGRGVETQY
>TRBJ2-5|TRBV19
ASSIGGTAKETQY